This TCR beta chain was sequenced during a study of blood T cell repertoires in COVID-19. Turning to the study itself: The analysed material was cDNA or gDNA that came from T cells, B-cell-depleted T cells, or PBMCs.

Study processing details: Amplification of reference gene primers provided the estimated nucleated cell counts. Measured with immunoSEQ multiplex PCR; TCRdb has only the in-frame clones, and not every one. V and J calls and clone size are those listed in that table; D and trimming were worked out from the DNA. Of about 160,000 clones listed, approximately 91% are singletons. There are 13 residues in the CDR3. The germline CDR1 and CDR2 sequences are SNHLY and FYNNEI. The V end was cut by 7 bases, the J end by 0 bases, with 7 bases between. The V and J genes are TRBV2 and TRBJ2-1; D remains unclear. The specimen sequenced was peripheral blood. The origin of this receptor is a man between 18 and 35 years old with acute or convalescent COVID-19. CDR3 nucleotides: TGTGCCAGCAAGGCTAGCTCCTACAATGAGCAGTTCTTC. Its translation: CASKASSYNEQFF.